This T cell receptor (beta chain) was captured by sequencing in a study of cytomegalovirus exposure and HLA in healthy donors. Study findings and constraints: That first-cohort TCR clusters tended to co-occur in the 95 to 150 validation repertoires was found in a later analysis.

For this clone: Its cognate antigen is unknown.

The protocol was immunoSEQ multiplex PCR, while the TCRdb copy is restricted to in-frame clones and leaves out a portion. The sample lists roughly 130,000 clones, 85% to 90% occurring once. J gave up 1 base and V 5 bases, and 5 bases lay outside the gene matches. Germline V gene data show CDR1 as MNHEY and CDR2 as SMNVEV (reference sequence). This CDR3 has 17 amino acids. The V call is TRBV27, the J call TRBJ2-1, with 13 bases aligning to TRBD2. The sequence was collected from a man aged 25 to 45 in good health and CMV-seronegative. Sequencing was performed on PBMCs. CDR3: CASSPWTSGGSYNEQFF. In DNA, the CDR3 is TGTGCCAGCAGTCCTTGGACTAGCGGGGGTTCCTACAATGAGCAGTTCTTC.